This T cell receptor beta chain appears in the sequencing data of a study of beta chain features in type 1 diabetes. Investigators reverse transcribed all isolated RNA, so they sequenced expressed TCRB transcripts. Read counts averaged about 3.57 million for samples of naive, central memory and regulatory T cells. Clones were read by immunoSEQ multiplex PCR, and TCRdb kept only the in-frame ones, dropping some. Of roughly 300,000 clones in the sample, around 15% were seen once. In its sample, this clone was seen a few times. What it binds is not known. Overall study results and limits: Sampled from patients, naive, central memory and Treg TCRB repertoires appeared more similar than those sampled from healthy donors. The VDJ junctions of type 1 diabetes patients carried fewer insertions and more deletions.

The CDR3 extends over 13 amino acids. The V gene's germline CDR1 is KGHSH and CDR2 LQKENI. V was clipped by 3 bases and J by 10 bases; unmatched bases: 9. CD4+ naive, central memory, regulatory and stem cell-like memory cells were sorted via CD45RO/CCR7/CD25/CD127/CD95/CD27. The rearrangement uses TRBV18 and TRBJ2-7; TRBD1 matches at 7 bases. Source material: central memory CD4+ T cells from blood. This receptor was taken from a man in his thirties or forties in good health. This CDR3 is CASSPPGTVHQYF. DNA of the CDR3: TGTGCCAGCTCACCCCCGGGGACAGTTCATCAGTACTTC.